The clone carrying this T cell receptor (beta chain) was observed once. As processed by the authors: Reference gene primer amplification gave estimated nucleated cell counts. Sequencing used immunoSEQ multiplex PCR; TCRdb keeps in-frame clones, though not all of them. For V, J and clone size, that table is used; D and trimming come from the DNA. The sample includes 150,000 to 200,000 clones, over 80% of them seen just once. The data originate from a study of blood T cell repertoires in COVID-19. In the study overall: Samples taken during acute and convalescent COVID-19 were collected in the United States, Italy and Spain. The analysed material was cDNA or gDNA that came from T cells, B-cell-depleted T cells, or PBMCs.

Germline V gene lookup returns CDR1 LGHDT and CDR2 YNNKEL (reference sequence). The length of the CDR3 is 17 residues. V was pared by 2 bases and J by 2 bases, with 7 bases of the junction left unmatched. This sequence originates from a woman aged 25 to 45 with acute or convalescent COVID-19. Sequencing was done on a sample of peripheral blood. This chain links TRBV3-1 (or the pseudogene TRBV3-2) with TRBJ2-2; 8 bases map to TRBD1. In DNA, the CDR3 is TGTGCCAGCAGCCAACGACCTCAGGGGGCCAACACCGGGGAGCTGTTTTTT. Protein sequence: CASSQRPQGANTGELFF.